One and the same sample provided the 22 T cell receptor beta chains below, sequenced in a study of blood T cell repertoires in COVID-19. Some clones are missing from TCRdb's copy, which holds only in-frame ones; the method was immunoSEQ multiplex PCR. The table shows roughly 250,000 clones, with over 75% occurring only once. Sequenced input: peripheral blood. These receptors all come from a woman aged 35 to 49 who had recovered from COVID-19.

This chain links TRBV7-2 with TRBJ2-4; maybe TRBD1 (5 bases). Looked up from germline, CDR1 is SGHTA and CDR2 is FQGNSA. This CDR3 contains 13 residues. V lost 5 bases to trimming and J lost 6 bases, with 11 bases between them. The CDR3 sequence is CASSLPGINIQYF. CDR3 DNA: TGTGCCAGCAGCCTACCAGGGATAAACATTCAGTACTTC.

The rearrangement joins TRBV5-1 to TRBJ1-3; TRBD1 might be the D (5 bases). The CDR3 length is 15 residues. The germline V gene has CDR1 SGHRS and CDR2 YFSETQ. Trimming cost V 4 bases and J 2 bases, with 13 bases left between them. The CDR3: CASSLGPEAGNTIYF. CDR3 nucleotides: TGCGCCAGCAGCCTGGGGCCGGAGGCTGGAAACACCATATATTTT.

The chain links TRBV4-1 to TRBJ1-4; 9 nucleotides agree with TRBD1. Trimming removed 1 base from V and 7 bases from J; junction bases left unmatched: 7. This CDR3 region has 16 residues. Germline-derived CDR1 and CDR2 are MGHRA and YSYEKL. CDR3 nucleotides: TGCGCCAGCAGCCAAGGCCAACAGGGGGCGCCTGAAAAACTGTTTTTT. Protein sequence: CASSQGQQGAPEKLFF.

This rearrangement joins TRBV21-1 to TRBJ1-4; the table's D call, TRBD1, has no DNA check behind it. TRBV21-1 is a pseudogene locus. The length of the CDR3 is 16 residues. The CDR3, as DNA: TGTGCCAGCAGCAATCTCCAGGGGGGTAAAAACGAAAAACTGTTTTTT. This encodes CASSNLQGGKNEKLFF.

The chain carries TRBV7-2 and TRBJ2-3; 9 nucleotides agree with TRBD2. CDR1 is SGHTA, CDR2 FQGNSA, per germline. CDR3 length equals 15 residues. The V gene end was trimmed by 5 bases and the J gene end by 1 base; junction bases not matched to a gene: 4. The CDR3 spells CASSLRGGGTDTQYF. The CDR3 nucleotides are TGTGCCAGCAGCCTGCGGGGGGGTGGCACAGATACGCAGTATTTT.

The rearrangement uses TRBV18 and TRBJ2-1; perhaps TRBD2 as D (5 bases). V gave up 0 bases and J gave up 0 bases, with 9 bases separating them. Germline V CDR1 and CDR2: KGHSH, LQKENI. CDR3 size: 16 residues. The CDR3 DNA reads TGTGCCAGCTCACCACCCTTCGGGGACTCCTACAATGAGCAGTTCTTC. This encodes CASSPPFGDSYNEQFF.

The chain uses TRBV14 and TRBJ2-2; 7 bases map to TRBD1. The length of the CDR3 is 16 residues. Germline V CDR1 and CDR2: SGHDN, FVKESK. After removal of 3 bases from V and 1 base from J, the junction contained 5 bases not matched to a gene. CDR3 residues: CASSHHRGKNTGELFF. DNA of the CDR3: TGTGCCAGCAGCCACCACAGGGGAAAGAACACCGGGGAGCTGTTTTTT.

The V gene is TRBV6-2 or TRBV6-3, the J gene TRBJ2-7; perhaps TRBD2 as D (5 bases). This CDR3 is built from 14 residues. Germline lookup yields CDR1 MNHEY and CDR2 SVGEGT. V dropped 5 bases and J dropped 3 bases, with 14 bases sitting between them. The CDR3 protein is CASSAIGVFYEQYF. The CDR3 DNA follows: TGTGCCAGCAGTGCGATCGGGGTCTTCTACGAGCAGTACTTC.

The CDR3 protein is CASSLYGQQLAKNIQYF. In DNA form, the CDR3 reads TGTGCCAGCAGTTTATATGGACAGCAACTAGCCAAAAACATTCAGTACTTC. The chain uses TRBV27 and TRBJ2-4; D may be TRBD1 (6 bases). The germline gives CDR1 MNHEY, CDR2 SMNVEV (reference sequence). With 1 base removed from V and 0 bases from J, the gap between germline ends came to 13 bases. This CDR3 contains 17 residues.

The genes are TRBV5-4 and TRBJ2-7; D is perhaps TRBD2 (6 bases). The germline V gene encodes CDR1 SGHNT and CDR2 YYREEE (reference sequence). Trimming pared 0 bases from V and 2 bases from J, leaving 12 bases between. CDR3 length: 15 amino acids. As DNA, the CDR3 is TGTGCCAGCAGCTTGGACCAAGGAGGGGCCTACGAGCAGTACTTC. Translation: CASSLDQGGAYEQYF.

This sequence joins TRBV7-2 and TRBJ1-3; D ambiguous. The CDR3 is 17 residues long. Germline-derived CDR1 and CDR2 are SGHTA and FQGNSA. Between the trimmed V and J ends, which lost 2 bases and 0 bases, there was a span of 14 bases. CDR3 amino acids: CASSLQRSPYSGNTIYF. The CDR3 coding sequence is TGTGCCAGCAGCTTACAACGAAGCCCTTACTCTGGAAACACCATATATTTT.

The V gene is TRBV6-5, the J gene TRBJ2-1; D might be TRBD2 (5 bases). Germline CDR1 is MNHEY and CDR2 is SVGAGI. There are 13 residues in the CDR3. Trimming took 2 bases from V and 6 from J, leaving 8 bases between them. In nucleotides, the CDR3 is TGTGCCAGCAGTTACCGGACTGGCAATGAGCAGTTCTTC. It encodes CASSYRTGNEQFF.

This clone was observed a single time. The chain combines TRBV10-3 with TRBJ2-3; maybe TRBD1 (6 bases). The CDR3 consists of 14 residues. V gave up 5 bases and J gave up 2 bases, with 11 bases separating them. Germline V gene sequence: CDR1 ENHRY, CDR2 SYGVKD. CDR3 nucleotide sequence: TGTGCCATCAGTATGGACAGCTACACAGATACGCAGTATTTT. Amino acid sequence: CAISMDSYTDTQYF.

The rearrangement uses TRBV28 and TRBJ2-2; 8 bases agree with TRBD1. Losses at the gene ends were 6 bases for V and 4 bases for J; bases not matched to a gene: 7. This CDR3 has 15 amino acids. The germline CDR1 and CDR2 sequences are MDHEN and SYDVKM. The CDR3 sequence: CASRTQGAGTGELFF. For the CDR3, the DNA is TGTGCCAGCAGGACCCAGGGGGCGGGCACCGGGGAGCTGTTTTTT.

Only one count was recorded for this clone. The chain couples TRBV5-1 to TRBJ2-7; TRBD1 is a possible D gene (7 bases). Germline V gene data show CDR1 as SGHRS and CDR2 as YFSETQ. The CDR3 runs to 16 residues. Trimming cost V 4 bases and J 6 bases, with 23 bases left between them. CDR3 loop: CASSLRQGGMLFEQYF. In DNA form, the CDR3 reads TGCGCCAGCAGCCTCCGACAGGGAGGTATGTTGTTCGAGCAGTACTTC. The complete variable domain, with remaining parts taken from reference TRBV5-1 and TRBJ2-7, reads KAGVTQTPRYLIKTRGQQVTLSCSPISGHRSVSWYQQTPGQGLQFLFEYFSETQRNKGNFPGRFSGRQFSNSRSEMNVSTLELGDSALYLCASSLRQGGMLFEQYFGPGTRLTVT.

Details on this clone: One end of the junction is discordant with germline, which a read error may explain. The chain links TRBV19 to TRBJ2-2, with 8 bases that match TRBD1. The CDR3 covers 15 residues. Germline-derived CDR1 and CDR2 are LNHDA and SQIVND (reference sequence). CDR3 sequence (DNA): TGTGCCAGTAGTAGTCAGGGGGCGAATACCGGGGAGCTGTTTTTT. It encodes CASSSQGANTGELFF.

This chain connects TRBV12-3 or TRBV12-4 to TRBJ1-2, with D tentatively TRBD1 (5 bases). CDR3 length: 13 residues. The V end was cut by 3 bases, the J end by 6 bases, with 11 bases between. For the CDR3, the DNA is TGTGCCAGCAGTTTGAGGGGAGGGGATGGCTACACCTTC. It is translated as CASSLRGGDGYTF.

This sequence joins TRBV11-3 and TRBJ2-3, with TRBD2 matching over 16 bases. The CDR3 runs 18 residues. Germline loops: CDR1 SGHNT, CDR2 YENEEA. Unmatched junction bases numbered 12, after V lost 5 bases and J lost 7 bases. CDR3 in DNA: TGTGCCAGCAGCCTCGGGACTAGCGGGAGGGCCCGGATAAATACGCAGTATTTT. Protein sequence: CASSLGTSGRARINTQYF. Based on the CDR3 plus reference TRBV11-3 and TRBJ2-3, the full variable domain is EAGVVQSPRYKIIEKKQPVAFWCNPISGHNTLYWYLQNLGQGPELLIRYENEEAVDDSQLPKDRFSAERLKGVDSTLKIQPAELGDSAVYLCASSLGTSGRARINTQYFGPGTRLTVL.

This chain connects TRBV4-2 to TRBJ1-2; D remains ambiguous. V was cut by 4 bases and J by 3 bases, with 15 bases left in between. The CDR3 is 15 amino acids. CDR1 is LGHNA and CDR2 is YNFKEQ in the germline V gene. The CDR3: CASSPEERGYYGYTF. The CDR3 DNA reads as TGTGCCAGCAGCCCCGAGGAGCGAGGGTACTATGGCTACACCTTC.

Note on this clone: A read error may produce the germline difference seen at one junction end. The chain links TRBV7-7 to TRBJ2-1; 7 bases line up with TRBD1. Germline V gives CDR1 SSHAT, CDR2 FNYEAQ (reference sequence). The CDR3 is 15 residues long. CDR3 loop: CASRPTRDSYNEQFF. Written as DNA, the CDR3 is TGTGCTAGCAGGCCGACCCGGGACAGCTACAATGAGCAGTTCTTC.

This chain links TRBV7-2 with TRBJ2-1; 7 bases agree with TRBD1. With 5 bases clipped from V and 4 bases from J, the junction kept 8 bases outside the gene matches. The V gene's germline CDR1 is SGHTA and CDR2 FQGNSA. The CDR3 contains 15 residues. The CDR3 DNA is TGTGCCAGCAGCCTACAGGGGAATCCTTACAATGAGCAGTTCTTC. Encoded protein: CASSLQGNPYNEQFF.

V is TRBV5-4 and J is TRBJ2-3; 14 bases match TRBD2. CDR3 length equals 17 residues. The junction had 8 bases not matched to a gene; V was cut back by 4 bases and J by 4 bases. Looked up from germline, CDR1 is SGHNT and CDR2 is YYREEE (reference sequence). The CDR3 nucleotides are TGTGCCAGCAGCCTGGGGACTAGCGGGGGTGGGGCAGATACGCAGTATTTT. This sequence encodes CASSLGTSGGGADTQYF.